These 26 T cell receptor beta chains were sequenced from one sample in a study of cytomegalovirus exposure and HLA in healthy donors. The PCR had 60 Vbeta and 13 Jbeta primers. Some clones are missing from TCRdb's copy, which holds only in-frame ones; the method was immunoSEQ multiplex PCR. Of around 120,000 clones listed, approximately 82% were seen once; the top ten hold roughly 2.6%. The specimen was PBMCs. The receptors originated from a man aged 50 to 60 in good health and CMV-seronegative.

The V and J genes are TRBV5-6 and TRBJ1-5, with 7 bases that match TRBD1. Germline V lookup: CDR1 SGHDT, CDR2 YYEEEE. Trimming took 2 bases from V and 6 from J; bases not matched to a gene: 8. The CDR3 loop spans 15 amino acids. This chain's CDR3 is CASSFRDRDFQPQHF. CDR3 coding DNA: TGTGCCAGCAGCTTCCGGGACAGAGACTTTCAGCCCCAGCATTTT. Full variable domain (outside the CDR3, taken from reference TRBV5-6 and TRBJ1-5): DAGVTQSPTHLIKTRGQQVTLRCSPKSGHDTVSWYQQALGQGPQFIFQYYEEEERQRGNFPDRFSGHQFPNYSSELNVNALLLGDSALYLCASSFRDRDFQPQHFGDGTRLSIL.

This chain uses TRBV7-9 with TRBJ2-2; 10 bases align to TRBD1. The CDR3 spans 14 residues. Germline CDR1 is SEHNR and CDR2 is FQNEAQ (reference sequence). The ends lost 6 bases at V and 5 bases at J; junction bases unmatched: 3. The CDR3 spells CASRDRGVTGELFF. CDR3 nucleotide sequence: TGTGCCAGCAGGGACAGGGGGGTGACCGGGGAGCTGTTTTTT.

The rearrangement links TRBV11-3 to TRBJ2-2; TRBD1 is a possible D gene (5 bases). Germline lookup yields CDR1 SGHNT and CDR2 YENEEA. The CDR3 consists of 13 residues. V gave up 5 bases and J gave up 4 bases, with 8 bases separating them. CDR3 nucleotides: TGTGCCAGCAGCCGGACACTCACCGGGGAGCTGTTTTTT. It is translated as CASSRTLTGELFF. Based on the CDR3 plus reference TRBV11-3 and TRBJ2-2, the full variable domain is EAGVVQSPRYKIIEKKQPVAFWCNPISGHNTLYWYLQNLGQGPELLIRYENEEAVDDSQLPKDRFSAERLKGVDSTLKIQPAELGDSAVYLCASSRTLTGELFFGEGSRLTVL.

The chain uses TRBV7-9 and TRBJ2-3; 7 nucleotides match TRBD1. The CDR3 loop spans 15 amino acids. The germline V gene encodes CDR1 SEHNR and CDR2 FQNEAQ (reference sequence). V shed 1 base and J 5 bases; nucleotides not matched to a gene: 6. In DNA, the CDR3 is TGTGCCAGCAGCTTAGACGACAGGGTGGTAGATACGCAGTATTTT. It yields the protein CASSLDDRVVDTQYF.

CDR3 sequence reads: CASSQAGLAGTDTQYF. The CDR3 DNA reads TGTGCCAGCAGCCAGGCCGGACTAGCGGGTACAGATACGCAGTATTTT. This sequence joins TRBV4-2 and TRBJ2-3, with 11 positions matching TRBD2. Germline V CDR1 and CDR2: LGHNA, YNFKEQ. The CDR3 spans 16 residues. The J segment lost 3 bases and the V segment lost 3 bases, leaving 5 bases of the junction unmatched.

The chain has TRBV6-6 and TRBJ1-4, with 7 positions matching TRBD1. V lost 6 bases and J lost 7; bases outside the gene matches: 8. Germline V CDR1 and CDR2: MNHNY, SVGAGI (reference sequence). The CDR3 is 14 residues long. CDR3 amino acids: CASRTGVGGEKLFF. The CDR3 coding sequence is TGTGCCAGCAGAACAGGGGTTGGGGGTGAAAAACTGTTTTTT.

This chain connects TRBV9 to TRBJ2-2; 8 positions match TRBD2. The germline V gene has CDR1 SGDLS and CDR2 YYNGEE. The length of the CDR3 is 15 residues. The ends lost 2 bases at V and 2 bases at J; junction bases unmatched: 2. This CDR3 is CASSVTSANTGELFF. CDR3 bases: TGTGCCAGCAGCGTGACTAGCGCCAACACCGGGGAGCTGTTTTTT.

The rearrangement joins TRBV11-2 to TRBJ2-5, with 7 bases that match TRBD2. Per the germline V gene, CDR1 is SGHAT and CDR2 is FQNNGV. The CDR3 is 15 residues long. The junction had 10 bases not matched to a gene; V was cut back by 4 bases and J by 5 bases. CDR3 amino acids: CASSSAQGGWETQYF. DNA of the CDR3: TGTGCCAGCAGCTCCGCCCAGGGAGGGTGGGAGACCCAGTACTTC. The variable domain in full, completed from reference TRBV11-2 and TRBJ2-5, reads EAGVAQSPRYKIIEKRQSVAFWCNPISGHATLYWYQQILGQGPKLLIQFQNNGVVDDSQLPKDRFSAERLKGVDSTLKIQPAKLEDSAVYLCASSSAQGGWETQYFGPGTRLLVL.

The rearrangement joins TRBV5-8 to TRBJ2-7; 9 bases fit TRBD2. Germline-derived CDR1 and CDR2 are SGHTS and YDEGEE. V dropped 4 bases and J dropped 0; count of bases not matched to a gene: 5. The length of the CDR3 is 15 residues. The CDR3 bases are TGTGCCAGCAGCGGCAGCGGGGGGATCTCCTACGAGCAGTACTTC. Translating gives CASSGSGGISYEQYF.

The chain couples TRBV30 to TRBJ1-1, with 7 bases identical to TRBD1. The ends lost 4 bases at V and 0 bases at J; junction bases unmatched: 5. CDR1 and CDR2 from the germline V gene are GTSNPN and SVGIG (reference sequence). This CDR3 comprises 14 residues. The chain's CDR3 is CAWMHRGMNTEAFF. CDR3 nucleotide sequence: TGTGCCTGGATGCACAGGGGAATGAACACTGAAGCTTTCTTT.

V is TRBV7-9 and J is TRBJ1-4; no reliable D call. The CDR3 totals 18 residues. Germline V CDR1 and CDR2: SEHNR, FQNEAQ (reference sequence). Trimming removed 0 bases from V and 8 bases from J, with 22 bases in between. DNA for the CDR3: TGTGCCAGCAGCTTAGCCTCCAGTGGGCGAGACCGAGGGGAAAAACTGTTTTTT. It specifies CASSLASSGRDRGEKLFF.

The CDR3, as DNA: TGTGCCAGCAGCGTTCGACAGGAGAAACCCTATGGCTACACCTTC. Residues: CASSVRQEKPYGYTF. The rearrangement links TRBV9 to TRBJ1-2; D perhaps matches TRBD1 (6 bases). Germline CDR1 SGDLS, CDR2 YYNGEE. V lost 2 bases and J lost 4, with 15 bases in between. The CDR3 is 15 residues long.

V is TRBV30 and J is TRBJ1-4; 8 bases agree with TRBD1. CDR3 length: 14 amino acids. The germline CDR1 and CDR2 sequences are GTSNPN and SVGIG (reference sequence). V trimming: 3 bases; J trimming: 7 bases; junction bases outside the gene matches: 7. The CDR3 protein is CAWRGQGAGEKLFF. The CDR3, as DNA: TGTGCCTGGAGAGGGCAGGGGGCTGGTGAAAAACTGTTTTTT.

The rearrangement uses TRBV30 and TRBJ1-5; D gene uncertain. Trimming stripped 2 bases from V and 3 bases from J, with 8 bases between. This CDR3 has 13 amino acids. CDR1 is GTSNPN, CDR2 SVGIG, per germline (reference sequence). The CDR3 nucleotides are TGTGCCTGGAGTAACAGCCTCAATCAGCCCCAGCATTTT. It translates to CAWSNSLNQPQHF.

CDR3 in amino acids: CASSSRGAEEQYF. Written as DNA, the CDR3 is TGTGCCAGCAGCTCTCGGGGGGCAGAAGAGCAGTACTTC. The V gene is TRBV7-3, the J gene TRBJ2-7; D might be TRBD2 (7 bases). V lost 4 bases and J lost 7, with 14 bases in between. CDR1 and CDR2 (germline): SGHTA, FQGTGA. This CDR3 contains 13 residues.

The chain uses TRBV14 and TRBJ1-1; D gene ambiguous. This CDR3 has 17 residues. Between the trimmed V and J ends, which lost 0 bases and 1 base, there was a span of 15 bases. Germline CDR1 SGHDN, CDR2 FVKESK. Here the CDR3 reads CASSQELWRGANTEAFF. Here the CDR3 DNA reads TGTGCCAGCAGCCAAGAGCTATGGCGGGGAGCGAACACTGAAGCTTTCTTT.

The count of this clone is one. The chain has TRBV7-2 and TRBJ1-1, with 10 positions matching TRBD1. The CDR3 totals 14 residues. Germline CDR1 reads SGHTA; CDR2 reads FQGNSA. With 5 bases clipped from V and 3 bases from J, the junction kept 3 bases outside the gene matches. CDR3 amino acids: CASSRQGADTEAFF. In nucleotides, the CDR3 is TGTGCCAGCAGCCGACAGGGGGCTGACACTGAAGCTTTCTTT. Full variable domain (outside the CDR3, taken from reference TRBV7-2 and TRBJ1-1): GAGVSQSPSNKVTEKGKDVELRCDPISGHTALYWYRQSLGQGLEFLIYFQGNSAPDKSGLPSDRFSAERTGGSVSTLTIQRTQQEDSAVYLCASSRQGADTEAFFGQGTRLTVV.

This chain links TRBV2 with TRBJ2-1, with 11 bases aligning to TRBD1. The CDR3 runs 13 residues. The germline V gene has CDR1 SNHLY and CDR2 FYNNEI. Trimming removed 7 bases from V and 9 bases from J; junction bases left unmatched: 5. The CDR3 loop reads CASNRDRGGEQFF. As DNA, the CDR3 is TGTGCCAGCAACCGGGACAGGGGGGGTGAGCAGTTCTTC.

The chain recombines TRBV29-1 with TRBJ1-1; weak D call: TRBD1 (5 bases). The germline V and J ends were trimmed by 5 bases and 4 bases, with 11 bases remaining between them. CDR1 and CDR2 from the germline V gene are SQVTM and ANQGSEA. The CDR3 has 12 residues. The chain's CDR3 is CSVSGVSTEAFF. CDR3 coding DNA: TGCAGCGTTTCGGGGGTAAGCACTGAAGCTTTCTTT.

The gene calls are TRBV27 and TRBJ2-7; TRBD1 aligns across 12 bases. Losses at the gene ends were 6 bases for V and 6 bases for J; bases not matched to a gene: 6. The CDR3 is made up of 14 amino acids. Per germline, CDR1 MNHEY and CDR2 SMNVEV (reference sequence). CDR3 bases: TGTGCCAGCAGGACCGGGACAGGGGGCCCCGAGCAGTACTTC. Protein sequence: CASRTGTGGPEQYF.

This chain links TRBV30 with TRBJ1-3, with a possible D match to TRBD1 (6 bases). The CDR3 covers 14 residues. V lost 0 bases and J lost 2, with 8 bases in between. Germline-derived CDR1 and CDR2 are GTSNPN and SVGIG (reference sequence). The CDR3: CAWSVGGPGNTIYF. The CDR3 bases are TGTGCCTGGAGTGTCGGGGGGCCTGGAAACACCATATATTTT. The entire variable domain, with the rest obtained from reference TRBV30 and TRBJ1-3, is as follows: SQTIHQWPATLVQPVGSPLSLECTVEGTSNPNLYWYRQAAGRGLQLLFYSVGIGQISSEVPQNLSASRPQDRQFILSSKKLLLSDSGFYLCAWSVGGPGNTIYFGEGSWLTVV.

This sequence joins TRBV19 and TRBJ1-6; D gene unclear. The CDR3 runs to 13 residues. Trimming took off 4 bases at V and 7 bases at J, with 8 bases between the two ends. CDR1 and CDR2 from the germline V gene are LNHDA and SQIVND (reference sequence). The CDR3 protein is CASSRRGNSPLHF. In nucleotides, the CDR3 is TGTGCCAGTAGTAGGAGAGGAAATTCACCCCTCCACTTT.

This clone was counted once. This same CDR3 is encoded by further DNA sequences in the sample. The CDR3, as DNA: TGTGCCCGACTAGCGGGGGTCTTCCCGCCCTACAATGAGCAGTTCTTC. This codes for CARLAGVFPPYNEQFF. This chain uses TRBV30 with TRBJ2-1; 12 bases match TRBD2. The CDR3 consists of 16 residues. Trimming at V came to 8 bases and at J to 2 bases, leaving 10 bases not matched to a gene. Germline loops: CDR1 GTSNPN, CDR2 SVGIG (reference sequence).

CDR3: CASSYRDRDIPGNTIYF. CDR3 in DNA: TGTGCCAGCAGCTACCGGGACAGGGACATTCCCGGAAACACCATATATTTT. The chain has TRBV7-2 and TRBJ1-3; 9 nucleotides line up with TRBD1. The germline CDR1 and CDR2 sequences are SGHTA and FQGNSA. This CDR3 comprises 17 residues. The V gene end was trimmed by 4 bases and the J gene end by 4 bases; junction bases not matched to a gene: 11.

V gene TRBV6-6 combines with J gene TRBJ1-1; D gene unclear. The CDR3 has 15 residues. The V gene's germline CDR1 is MNHNY and CDR2 SVGAGI (reference sequence). V gave up 0 bases and J gave up 2 bases, with 10 bases separating them. The CDR3 sequence: CASSYSAEYNTEAFF. The CDR3 coding sequence is TGTGCCAGCAGTTACTCGGCAGAATATAACACTGAAGCTTTCTTT.

This chain uses TRBV29-1 with TRBJ2-5; 7 nucleotides agree with TRBD2. Germline loops: CDR1 SQVTM, CDR2 ANQGSEA. CDR3 length equals 13 residues. V lost 2 bases, J lost 4 bases, and 4 bases stayed unmatched. The CDR3 loop is CSVERGRGETQYF. CDR3 nucleotides: TGCAGCGTTGAACGGGGGAGGGGAGAGACCCAGTACTTC.